The sequence of this T cell receptor beta chain was determined in a study of blood T cell repertoires in COVID-19. The wider study: Sites in the United States, Italy and Spain provided acute and convalescent COVID-19 samples.

Germline V CDR1 and CDR2: MNHNS, SASEGT. V lost 6 bases to trimming and J lost 5 bases; unmatched junction nucleotides: 5. The CDR3 consists of 13 residues. Libraries were prepared by immunoSEQ multiplex PCR; TCRdb keeps only in-frame clonotypes and omits some of them. This repertoire shows under 60,000 clones, roughly 87% found once; its top ten account for around 10%. The rearrangement joins TRBV6-1 to TRBJ2-5, with 8 bases that match TRBD2. This clonotype was obtained from a human donor with acute or convalescent COVID-19. The donor label of this sample is uncertain. Sequencing used peripheral blood. CDR3 in amino acids: CASSYSGMETQYF. CDR3 DNA: TGTGCCAGCAGCTATAGCGGGATGGAGACCCAGTACTTC.